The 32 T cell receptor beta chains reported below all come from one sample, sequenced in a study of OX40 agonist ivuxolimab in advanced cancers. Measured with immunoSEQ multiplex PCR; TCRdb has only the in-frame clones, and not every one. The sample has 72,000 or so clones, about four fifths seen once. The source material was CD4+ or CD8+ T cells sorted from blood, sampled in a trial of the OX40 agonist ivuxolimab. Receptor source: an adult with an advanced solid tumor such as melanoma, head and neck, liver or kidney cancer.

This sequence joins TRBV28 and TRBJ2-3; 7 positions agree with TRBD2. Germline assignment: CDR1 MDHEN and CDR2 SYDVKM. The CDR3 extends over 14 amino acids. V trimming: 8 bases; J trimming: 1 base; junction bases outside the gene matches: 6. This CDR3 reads CASRGDRRTDTQYF. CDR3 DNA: TGTGCCAGCCGGGGGGACCGTCGCACAGATACGCAGTATTTT.

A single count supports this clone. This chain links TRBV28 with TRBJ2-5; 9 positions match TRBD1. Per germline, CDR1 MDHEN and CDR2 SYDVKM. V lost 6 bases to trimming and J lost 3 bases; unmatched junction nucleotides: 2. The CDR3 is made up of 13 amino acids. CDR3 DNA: TGTGCCAGCAGGGGACAGGGAGAAGAGACCCAGTACTTC. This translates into CASRGQGEETQYF.

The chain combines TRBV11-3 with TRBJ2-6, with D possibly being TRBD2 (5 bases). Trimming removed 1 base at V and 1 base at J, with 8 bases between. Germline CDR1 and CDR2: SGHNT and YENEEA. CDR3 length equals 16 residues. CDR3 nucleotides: TGTGCCAGCAGCTTAGGGCCGGGGTCTGGGGCCAACGTCCTGACTTTC. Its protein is CASSLGPGSGANVLTF.

CDR3 residues: CAISEGGQGLSPLHF. The CDR3 DNA reads TGTGCCATCAGTGAGGGGGGACAGGGGTTGTCACCCCTCCACTTT. J is TRBJ1-6 and V is TRBV10-3; TRBD1 matches 10 bases. CDR1 and CDR2 from the germline V gene are ENHRY and SYGVKD. Trimming took 2 bases from V and 10 from J; bases not matched to a gene: 5. The length of the CDR3 is 15 residues.

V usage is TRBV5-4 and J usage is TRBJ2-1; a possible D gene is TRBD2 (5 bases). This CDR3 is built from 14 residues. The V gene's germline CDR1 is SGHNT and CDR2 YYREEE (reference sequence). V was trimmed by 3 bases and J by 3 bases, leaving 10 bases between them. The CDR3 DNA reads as TGTGCCAGCAGCTATGGACTGGACTACAATGAGCAGTTCTTC. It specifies CASSYGLDYNEQFF.

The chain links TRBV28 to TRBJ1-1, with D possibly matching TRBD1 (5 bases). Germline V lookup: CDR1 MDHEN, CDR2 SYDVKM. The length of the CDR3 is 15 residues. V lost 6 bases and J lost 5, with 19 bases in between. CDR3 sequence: CASSPLGRATTEAFF. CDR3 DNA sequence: TGTGCCAGCAGCCCCCTGGGCAGGGCGACGACTGAAGCTTTCTTT.

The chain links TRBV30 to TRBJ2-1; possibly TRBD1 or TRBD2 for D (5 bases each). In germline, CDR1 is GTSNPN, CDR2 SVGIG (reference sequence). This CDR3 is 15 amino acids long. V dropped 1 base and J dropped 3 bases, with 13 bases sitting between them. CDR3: CAWSGGTGNYNEQFF. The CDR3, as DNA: TGTGCCTGGAGTGGGGGGACCGGTAACTACAATGAGCAGTTCTTC.

The DNA of the CDR3 is TGTGCCACCAGCAGAGATGTCATTAACACCGGGGAGCTGTTTTTT. Translating it yields CATSRDVINTGELFF. The V gene is TRBV15, the J gene TRBJ2-2; D unclear. The germline V gene encodes CDR1 LNHNV and CDR2 YYDKDF (reference sequence). This CDR3 region has 15 residues. The germline V and J ends were trimmed by 0 bases and 2 bases, with 7 bases remaining between them.

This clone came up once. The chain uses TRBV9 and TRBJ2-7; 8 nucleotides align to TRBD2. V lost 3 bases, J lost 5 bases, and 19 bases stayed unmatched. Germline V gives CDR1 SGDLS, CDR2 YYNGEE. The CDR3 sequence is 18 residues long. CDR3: CASSGGAPGSGSLNEQYF. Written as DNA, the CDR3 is TGTGCCAGCAGCGGAGGGGCCCCGGGAAGCGGGAGTTTGAACGAGCAGTACTTC.

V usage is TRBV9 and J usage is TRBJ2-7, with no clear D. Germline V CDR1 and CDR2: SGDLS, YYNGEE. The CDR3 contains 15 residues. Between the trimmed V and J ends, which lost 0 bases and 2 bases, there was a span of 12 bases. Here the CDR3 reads CASSVGFGPTYEQYF. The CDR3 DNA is TGTGCCAGCAGCGTAGGGTTTGGGCCAACCTACGAGCAGTACTTC.

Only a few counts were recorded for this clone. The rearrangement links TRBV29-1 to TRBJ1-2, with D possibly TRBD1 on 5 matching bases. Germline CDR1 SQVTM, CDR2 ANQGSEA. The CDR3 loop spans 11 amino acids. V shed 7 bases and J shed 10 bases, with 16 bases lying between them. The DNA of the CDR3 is TGCAGCGCATCCTGGGGGAATGACTACACCTTC. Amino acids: CSASWGNDYTF.

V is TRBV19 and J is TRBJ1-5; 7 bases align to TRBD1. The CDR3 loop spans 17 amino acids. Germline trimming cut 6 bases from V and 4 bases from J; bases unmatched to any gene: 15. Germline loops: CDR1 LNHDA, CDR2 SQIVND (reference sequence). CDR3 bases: TGTGCCAGTAGCATGCAAGACGGGACAGCAACTAATCAGCCCCAGCATTTT. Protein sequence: CASSMQDGTATNQPQHF.

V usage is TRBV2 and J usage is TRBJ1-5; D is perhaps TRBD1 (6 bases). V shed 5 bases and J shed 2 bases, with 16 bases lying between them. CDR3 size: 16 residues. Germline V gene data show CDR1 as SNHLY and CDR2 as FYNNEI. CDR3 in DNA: TGTGCCAGCAGTAACCACGGGGGGCTGGGCAATCAGCCCCAGCATTTT. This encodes CASSNHGGLGNQPQHF.

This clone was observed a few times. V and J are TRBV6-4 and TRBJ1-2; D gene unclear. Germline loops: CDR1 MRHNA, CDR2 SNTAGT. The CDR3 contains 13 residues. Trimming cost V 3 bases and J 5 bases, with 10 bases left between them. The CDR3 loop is CASSEVVGYGYTF. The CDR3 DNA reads TGTGCCAGCAGTGAGGTAGTGGGGTATGGCTACACCTTC.

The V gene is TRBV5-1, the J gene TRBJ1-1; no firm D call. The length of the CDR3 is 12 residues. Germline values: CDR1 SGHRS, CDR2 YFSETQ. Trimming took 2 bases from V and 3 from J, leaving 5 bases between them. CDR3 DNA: TGCGCCAGCAGCTTTGGGGACACTGAAGCTTTCTTT. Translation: CASSFGDTEAFF.

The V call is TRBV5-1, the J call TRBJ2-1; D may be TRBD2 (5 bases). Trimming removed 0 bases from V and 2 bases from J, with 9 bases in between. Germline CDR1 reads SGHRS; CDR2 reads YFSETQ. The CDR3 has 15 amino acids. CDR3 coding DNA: TGCGCCAGCAGCTTGGGTGGGAGCCCCTACAATGAGCAGTTCTTC. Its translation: CASSLGGSPYNEQFF. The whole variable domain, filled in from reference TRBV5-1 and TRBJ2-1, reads KAGVTQTPRYLIKTRGQQVTLSCSPISGHRSVSWYQQTPGQGLQFLFEYFSETQRNKGNFPGRFSGRQFSNSRSEMNVSTLELGDSALYLCASSLGGSPYNEQFFGPGTRLTVL.

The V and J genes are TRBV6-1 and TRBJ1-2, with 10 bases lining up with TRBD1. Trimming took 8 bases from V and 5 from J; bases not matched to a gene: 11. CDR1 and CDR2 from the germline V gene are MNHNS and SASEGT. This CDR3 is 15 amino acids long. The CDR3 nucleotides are TGTGCCAGCCTGTCCTACCCGGGACAGGGGTATGGCTACACCTTC. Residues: CASLSYPGQGYGYTF.

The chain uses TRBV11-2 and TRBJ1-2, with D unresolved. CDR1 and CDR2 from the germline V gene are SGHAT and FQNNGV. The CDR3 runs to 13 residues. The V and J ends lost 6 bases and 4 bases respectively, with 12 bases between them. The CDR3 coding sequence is TGTGCCAGCAGTCGTACTGGCCCCTATGGCTACACCTTC. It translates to CASSRTGPYGYTF.

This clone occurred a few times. The CDR3 coding sequence is TGCGCCAGCAGCCAAGGGGCCCTGGGAGCGGGGACGGGTGGGTTCTTC. Protein sequence: CASSQGALGAGTGGFF. The gene calls are TRBV4-1 and TRBJ2-1, with 7 positions matching TRBD2. The CDR3 runs to 16 residues. The V gene end was trimmed by 1 base and the J gene end by 15 bases; junction bases not matched to a gene: 18. The V gene's germline CDR1 is MGHRA and CDR2 YSYEKL.

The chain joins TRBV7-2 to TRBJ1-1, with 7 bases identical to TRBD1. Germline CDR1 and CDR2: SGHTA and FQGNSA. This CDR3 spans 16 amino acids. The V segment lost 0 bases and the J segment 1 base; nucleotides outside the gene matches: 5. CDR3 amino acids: CASSLAGTVGNTEAFF. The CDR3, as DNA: TGTGCCAGCAGCTTAGCCGGGACAGTTGGGAACACTGAAGCTTTCTTT. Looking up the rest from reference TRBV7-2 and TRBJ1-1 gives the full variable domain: GAGVSQSPSNKVTEKGKDVELRCDPISGHTALYWYRQSLGQGLEFLIYFQGNSAPDKSGLPSDRFSAERTGGSVSTLTIQRTQQEDSAVYLCASSLAGTVGNTEAFFGQGTRLTVV.

The DNA of the CDR3 is TGTGCCAGCAGTGAATATATTACTGGAAACACCATATATTTT. Amino acids: CASSEYITGNTIYF. This rearrangement joins TRBV28 to TRBJ1-3, with D hard to call. The V and J ends lost 5 bases and 2 bases respectively, with 10 bases between them. Germline V gene data show CDR1 as MDHEN and CDR2 as SYDVKM. The CDR3 contains 14 residues.

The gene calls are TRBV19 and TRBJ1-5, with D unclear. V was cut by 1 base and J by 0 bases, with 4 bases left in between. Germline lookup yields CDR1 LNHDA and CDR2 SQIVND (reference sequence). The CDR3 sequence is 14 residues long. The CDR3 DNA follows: TGTGCCAGTAGTATAGGGTATAGCAATCAGCCCCAGCATTTT. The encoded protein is CASSIGYSNQPQHF. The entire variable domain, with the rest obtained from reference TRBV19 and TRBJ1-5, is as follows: DGGITQSPKYLFRKEGQNVTLSCEQNLNHDAMYWYRQDPGQGLRLIYYSQIVNDFQKGDIAEGYSVSREKKESFPLTVTSAQKNPTAFYLCASSIGYSNQPQHFGDGTRLSIL.

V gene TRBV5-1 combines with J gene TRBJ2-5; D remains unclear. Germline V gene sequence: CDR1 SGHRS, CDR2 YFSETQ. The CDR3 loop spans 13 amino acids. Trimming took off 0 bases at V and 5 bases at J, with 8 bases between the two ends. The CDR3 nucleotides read TGCGCCAGCAGCTTGGTTGTCCAGGAGACCCAGTACTTC. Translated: CASSLVVQETQYF.

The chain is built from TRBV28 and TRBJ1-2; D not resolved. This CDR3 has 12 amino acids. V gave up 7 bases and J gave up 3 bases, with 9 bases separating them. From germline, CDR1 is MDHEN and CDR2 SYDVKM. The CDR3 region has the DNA TGTGCCAGCACCCCTCGCTACTATGGCTACACCTTC. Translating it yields CASTPRYYGYTF.

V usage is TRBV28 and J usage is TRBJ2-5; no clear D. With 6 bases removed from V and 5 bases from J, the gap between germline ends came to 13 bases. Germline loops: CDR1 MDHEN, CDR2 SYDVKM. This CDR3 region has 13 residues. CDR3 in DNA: TGTGCCAGCAGCTCCTACCCTGGGGAGACCCAGTACTTC. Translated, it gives CASSSYPGETQYF. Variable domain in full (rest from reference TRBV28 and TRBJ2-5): DVKVTQSSRYLVKRTGEKVFLECVQDMDHENMFWYRQDPGLGLRLIYFSYDVKMKEKGDIPEGYSVSREKKERFSLILESASTNQTSMYLCASSSYPGETQYFGPGTRLLVL.

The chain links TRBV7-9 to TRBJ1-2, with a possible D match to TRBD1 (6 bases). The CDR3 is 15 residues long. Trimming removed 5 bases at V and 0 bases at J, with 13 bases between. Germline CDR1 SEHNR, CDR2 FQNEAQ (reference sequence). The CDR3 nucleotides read TGTGCCAGCAGCCCAGGGGCGCAACCTAACTATGGCTACACCTTC. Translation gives CASSPGAQPNYGYTF. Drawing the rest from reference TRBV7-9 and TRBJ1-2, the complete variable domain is DTGVSQNPRHKITKRGQNVTFRCDPISEHNRLYWYRQTLGQGPEFLTYFQNEAQLEKSRLLSDRFSAERPKGSFSTLEIQRTEQGDSAMYLCASSPGAQPNYGYTFGSGTRLTVV.

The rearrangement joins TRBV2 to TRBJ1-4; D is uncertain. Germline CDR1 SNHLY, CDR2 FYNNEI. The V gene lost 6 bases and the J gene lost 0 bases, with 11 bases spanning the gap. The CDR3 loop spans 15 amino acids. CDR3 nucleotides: TGTGCCAGCAGGCTCAGCCTTGCAACTAATGAAAAACTGTTTTTT. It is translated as CASRLSLATNEKLFF.

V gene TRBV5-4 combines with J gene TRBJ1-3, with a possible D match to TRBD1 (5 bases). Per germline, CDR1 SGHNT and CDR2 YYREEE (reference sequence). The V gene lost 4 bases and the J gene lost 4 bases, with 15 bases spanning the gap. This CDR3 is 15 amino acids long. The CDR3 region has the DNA TGTGCCAGCAGCCCTCAGGGAGTTGGCGGAAACACCATATATTTT. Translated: CASSPQGVGGNTIYF.

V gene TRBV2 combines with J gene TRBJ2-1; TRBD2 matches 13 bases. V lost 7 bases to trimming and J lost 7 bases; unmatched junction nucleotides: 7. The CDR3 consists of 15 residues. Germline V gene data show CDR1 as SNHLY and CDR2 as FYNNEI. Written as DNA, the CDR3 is TGTGCCAGCACTCTAACGGGACTAGCGGGAAATGAGCAGTTCTTC. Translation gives CASTLTGLAGNEQFF.

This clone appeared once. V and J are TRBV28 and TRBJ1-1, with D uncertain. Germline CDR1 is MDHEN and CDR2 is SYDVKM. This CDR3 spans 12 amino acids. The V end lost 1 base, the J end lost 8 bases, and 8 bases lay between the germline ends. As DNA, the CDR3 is TGTGCCAGCAGTTTATTGGAGTGGGAAGCTTTCTTT. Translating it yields CASSLLEWEAFF.

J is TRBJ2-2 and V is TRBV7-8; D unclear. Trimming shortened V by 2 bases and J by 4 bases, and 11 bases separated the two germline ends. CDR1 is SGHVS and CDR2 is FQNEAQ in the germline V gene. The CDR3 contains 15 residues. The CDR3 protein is CASSLYGSVTGELFF. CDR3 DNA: TGTGCCAGCAGCTTATATGGGTCGGTCACCGGGGAGCTGTTTTTT.

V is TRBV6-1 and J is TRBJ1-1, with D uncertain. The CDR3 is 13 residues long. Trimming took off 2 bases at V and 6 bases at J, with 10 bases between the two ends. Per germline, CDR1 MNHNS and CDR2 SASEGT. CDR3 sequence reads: CASSESVGSEAFF. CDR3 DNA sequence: TGTGCCAGCAGTGAATCCGTCGGCTCTGAAGCTTTCTTT.